The clone carrying this T cell receptor (beta chain) was counted a single time. Produced via immunoSEQ multiplex PCR; TCRdb's table is partial and in-frame only. This sample carries some 100,000 clones, around 89% of them seen once, and the ten largest clones take approximately 15%. The source of the sample is a study of control samples from healthy donors and cancer patients. The CDR3 runs to 14 residues. Trimming left V 0 bases short and J 5 bases short, with 8 bases between. From germline, CDR1 is SGHRS and CDR2 YFSETQ. This sequence originates from a woman aged 50 to 60 in good health. Sequenced: blood. This chain links TRBV5-1 with TRBJ1-4; D gene ambiguous. Here the CDR3 DNA reads TGCGCCAGCAGCTTGGTGTCAGTAAATGAAAAACTGTTTTTT. As protein: CASSLVSVNEKLFF.